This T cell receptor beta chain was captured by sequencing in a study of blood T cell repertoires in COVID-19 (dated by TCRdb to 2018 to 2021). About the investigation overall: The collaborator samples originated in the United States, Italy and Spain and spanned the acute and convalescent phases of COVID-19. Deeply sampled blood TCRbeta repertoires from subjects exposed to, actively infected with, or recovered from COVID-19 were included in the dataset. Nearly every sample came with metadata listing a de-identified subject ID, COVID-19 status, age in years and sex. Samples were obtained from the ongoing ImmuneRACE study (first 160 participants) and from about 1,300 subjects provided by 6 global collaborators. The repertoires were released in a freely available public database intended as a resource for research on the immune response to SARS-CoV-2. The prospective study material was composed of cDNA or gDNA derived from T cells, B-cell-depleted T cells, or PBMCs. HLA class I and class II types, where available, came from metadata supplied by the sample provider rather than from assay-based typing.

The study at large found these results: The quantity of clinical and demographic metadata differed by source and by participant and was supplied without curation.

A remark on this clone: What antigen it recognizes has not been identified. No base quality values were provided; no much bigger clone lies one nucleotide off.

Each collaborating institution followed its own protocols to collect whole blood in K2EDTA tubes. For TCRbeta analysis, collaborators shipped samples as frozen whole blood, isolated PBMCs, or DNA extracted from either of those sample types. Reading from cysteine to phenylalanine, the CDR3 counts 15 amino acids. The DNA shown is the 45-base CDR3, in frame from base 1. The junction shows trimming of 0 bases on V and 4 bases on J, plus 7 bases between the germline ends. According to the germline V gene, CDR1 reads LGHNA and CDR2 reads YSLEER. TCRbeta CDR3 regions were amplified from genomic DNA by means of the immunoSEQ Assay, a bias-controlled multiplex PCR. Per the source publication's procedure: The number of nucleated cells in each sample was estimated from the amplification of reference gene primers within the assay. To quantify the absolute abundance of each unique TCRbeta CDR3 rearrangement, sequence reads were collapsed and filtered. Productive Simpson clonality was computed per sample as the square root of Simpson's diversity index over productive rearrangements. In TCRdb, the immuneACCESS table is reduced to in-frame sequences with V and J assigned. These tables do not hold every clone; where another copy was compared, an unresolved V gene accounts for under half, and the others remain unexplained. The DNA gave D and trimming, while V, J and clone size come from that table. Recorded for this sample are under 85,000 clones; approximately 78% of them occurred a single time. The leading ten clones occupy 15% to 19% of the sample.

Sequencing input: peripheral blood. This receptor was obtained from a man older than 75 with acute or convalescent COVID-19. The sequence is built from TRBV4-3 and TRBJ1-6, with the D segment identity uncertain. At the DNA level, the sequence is TGCGCCAGCAGCCAAGATGGCTCGTATAATTCACCCCTCCACTTT. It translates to CASSQDGSYNSPLHF.